Listed here are 8 T cell receptor beta chains from one sample, sequenced in a study of blood T cell repertoires in COVID-19. Clones were sequenced by immunoSEQ multiplex PCR, and TCRdb holds only the in-frame ones, with some missing. The table lists tens of thousands of clones, 60% to 80% of them singletons, with roughly 48% in the top ten. The specimen sequenced was peripheral blood. The receptors derive from a human donor in a cohort sampled during active COVID-19.

CDR3: CASSSTGGNQPQHF. CDR3 in DNA: TGTGCCAGCAGCTCTACGGGGGGCAATCAGCCCCAGCATTTT. The chain employs TRBV7-9 and TRBJ1-5; D perhaps matches TRBD1 (5 bases). Germline assignment: CDR1 SEHNR and CDR2 FQNEAQ (reference sequence). Trimming took off 4 bases at V and 2 bases at J, with 9 bases between the two ends. The CDR3 extends over 14 amino acids.

The sample holds a few counts of this clone. This CDR3 is CASRLDRENGYTF. The DNA of the CDR3 is TGTGCCAGCCGCCTCGACAGGGAGAATGGCTACACCTTC. V usage is TRBV7-9 and J usage is TRBJ1-2; 7 nucleotides agree with TRBD1. Germline CDR1 and CDR2: SEHNR and FQNEAQ (reference sequence). The CDR3 has 13 amino acids. V was pared by 8 bases and J by 6 bases, with 9 bases of the junction left unmatched.

This clone was recorded only once. The rearrangement joins TRBV24-1 to TRBJ2-1, with a possible D match to TRBD1 (5 bases). V was cut by 4 bases and J by 8 bases, with 14 bases left in between. CDR3 length: 14 residues. Germline CDR1 reads KGHDR; CDR2 reads SFDVKD. The DNA of the CDR3 is TGTGCCACCAGTGACGGACACCTCTGGGATGAGCAGTTCTTC. Translating it yields CATSDGHLWDEQFF.

The V call is TRBV6-5, the J call TRBJ1-6; the match to TRBD1 covers 7 bases. The J segment lost 7 bases and the V segment lost 4 bases, leaving 7 bases of the junction unmatched. Germline CDR1 reads MNHEY; CDR2 reads SVGAGI. The CDR3 contains 15 residues. The CDR3 coding sequence is TGTGCCAGCAGTTCTTGGGACAGAAGGAATTCACCCCTCCACTTT. It yields the protein CASSSWDRRNSPLHF.

This chain links TRBV6-5 with TRBJ2-1; 11 positions match TRBD2. The J segment lost 6 bases and the V segment lost 6 bases, leaving 7 bases of the junction unmatched. This CDR3 is 15 amino acids long. Germline values: CDR1 MNHEY, CDR2 SVGAGI. The CDR3 DNA reads as TGTGCCAGCAGCGCCGGACTAGCGGGTTCCAATGAGCAGTTCTTC. Its protein is CASSAGLAGSNEQFF.

The chain couples TRBV19 to TRBJ2-1; TRBD2 matches 7 bases. The CDR3 is 16 amino acids. V trimming: 5 bases; J trimming: 2 bases; junction bases outside the gene matches: 9. Germline CDR1 reads LNHDA; CDR2 reads SQIVND (reference sequence). CDR3: CASSPVTGGPYNEQFF. The CDR3 nucleotides read TGTGCCAGTAGTCCCGTGACGGGAGGTCCCTACAATGAGCAGTTCTTC.

The chain carries TRBV3-1 (or the pseudogene TRBV3-2) and TRBJ2-1; D might be TRBD2 (5 bases). V was cut by 0 bases and J by 6 bases, with 12 bases left in between. CDR1 LGHDT and CDR2 YNNKEL come from the germline V gene (reference sequence). The CDR3 has 15 amino acids. The CDR3, as DNA: TGTGCCAGCAGCCAAGATCTCGGGATGGGCAATGAGCAGTTCTTC. Its protein is CASSQDLGMGNEQFF.

The chain recombines TRBV28 with TRBJ2-7, with TRBD1 as a possible D gene (6 bases). The length of the CDR3 is 14 residues. Trimming removed 7 bases at V and 7 bases at J, with 20 bases between. Germline CDR1 MDHEN, CDR2 SYDVKM. In nucleotides, the CDR3 is TGTGCCAGCACCTCCCCGGGACACCTGGGAGAGCAGTACTTC. Translation: CASTSPGHLGEQYF.